Following are 13 T cell receptor beta chains from one sample sequenced in a study of shared T cell receptors in the human thymus. Sequencing was performed with immunoSEQ multiplex PCR; in TCRdb, only in-frame clones are kept and a portion is missing. The sample shows 650,000 to 950,000 clones, around 85% of them seen only once. The data were also submitted as part of a second study, on human thymus T cells.

The sequencing sample was made of thymocytes. These receptors all stem from a girl under three years old with a congenital heart defect.

The chain combines TRBV29-1 with TRBJ2-7, with D perhaps TRBD1 (5 bases). Germline-derived CDR1 and CDR2 are SQVTM and ANQGSEA. The CDR3 totals 12 residues. V lost 2 bases to trimming and J lost 6 bases, with 11 bases between them. CDR3 in amino acids: CSVESQGPEQYF. In DNA, the CDR3 is TGCAGCGTTGAATCTCAGGGTCCCGAGCAGTACTTC.

The chain employs TRBV28 and TRBJ1-2; TRBD1 is a possible D gene (5 bases). Germline V lookup: CDR1 MDHEN, CDR2 SYDVKM. Trimming stripped 4 bases from V and 4 bases from J, with 13 bases between. The CDR3 runs to 14 residues. CDR3 in DNA: TGTGCCAGCAGTTCGAAGACAGTAGGCTATGGCTACACCTTC. It specifies CASSSKTVGYGYTF.

The chain has TRBV5-1 and TRBJ2-2, with TRBD1 identical over 9 bases. The CDR3 covers 17 residues. Trimming removed 3 bases from V and 3 bases from J; junction bases left unmatched: 9. Germline values: CDR1 SGHRS, CDR2 YFSETQ. The CDR3 DNA follows: TGCGCCAGCAGCTCTGAACCGGGACAGGGCGACACCGGGGAGCTGTTTTTT. Translation gives CASSSEPGQGDTGELFF. The full variable domain, its missing parts supplied by reference TRBV5-1 and TRBJ2-2, is KAGVTQTPRYLIKTRGQQVTLSCSPISGHRSVSWYQQTPGQGLQFLFEYFSETQRNKGNFPGRFSGRQFSNSRSEMNVSTLELGDSALYLCASSSEPGQGDTGELFFGEGSRLTVL.

This rearrangement joins TRBV5-6 to TRBJ2-1; maybe TRBD2 (6 bases). CDR3 length: 13 amino acids. V gave up 4 bases and J gave up 8 bases, with 13 bases separating them. In germline, CDR1 is SGHDT, CDR2 YYEEEE. CDR3 coding DNA: TGTGCCAGCAGCACGACTAGTAGCCATGAGCAGTTCTTC. Its protein is CASSTTSSHEQFF.

This clone has just a few counts. This chain connects TRBV7-9 to TRBJ2-4, with TRBD1 identical over 10 bases. Germline V CDR1 and CDR2: SEHNR, FQNEAQ (reference sequence). The CDR3 loop spans 15 amino acids. The V segment lost 5 bases and the J segment 5 bases; nucleotides outside the gene matches: 6. The DNA for the CDR3 is TGTGCCAGCAGCGGGACAGGGGAGGTCCAAAACATTCAGTACTTC. The encoded protein is CASSGTGEVQNIQYF.

This rearrangement joins TRBV7-9 to TRBJ2-7, with 10 bases identical to TRBD1. Trimming cost V 1 base and J 5 bases; bases outside gene matches: 8. The CDR3 extends over 16 amino acids. CDR1 is SEHNR, CDR2 FQNEAQ, per germline (reference sequence). The CDR3 bases are TGTGCCAGCAGCTTAGTTTCCGGGACAGGGGTAGACGAGCAGTACTTC. Its protein product is CASSLVSGTGVDEQYF. Based on the CDR3 plus reference TRBV7-9 and TRBJ2-7, the full variable domain is DTGVSQNPRHKITKRGQNVTFRCDPISEHNRLYWYRQTLGQGPEFLTYFQNEAQLEKSRLLSDRFSAERPKGSFSTLEIQRTEQGDSAMYLCASSLVSGTGVDEQYFGPGTRLTVT.

The V gene is TRBV6-1, the J gene TRBJ2-5; 7 bases fit TRBD1. Per germline, CDR1 MNHNS and CDR2 SASEGT. There are 13 residues in the CDR3. J gave up 5 bases and V 8 bases, and 8 bases lay outside the gene matches. CDR3 residues: CASSKDRTETQYF. The CDR3 DNA reads as TGTGCCAGCTCGAAGGACAGGACGGAGACCCAGTACTTC.

For the CDR3, the DNA is TGTGCCAGCAGTGAAACTAGCCCAGGTAGCACAGATACGCAGTATTTT. It specifies CASSETSPGSTDTQYF. The chain carries TRBV6-4 and TRBJ2-3, with a possible D match to TRBD2 (6 bases). The CDR3 length is 16 residues. Trimming removed 3 bases at V and 0 bases at J, with 13 bases between. Germline assignment: CDR1 MRHNA and CDR2 SNTAGT.

V gene TRBV28 combines with J gene TRBJ1-4, with 8 bases identical to TRBD1. CDR1 and CDR2 (germline): MDHEN, SYDVKM. CDR3 length: 14 amino acids. The V segment lost 6 bases and the J segment 8 bases; nucleotides outside the gene matches: 8. CDR3: CASSPDREEEKLFF. The CDR3 coding sequence is TGTGCCAGCAGCCCGGACAGGGAAGAGGAAAAACTGTTTTTT.

The chain couples TRBV5-1 to TRBJ2-1, with 10 bases identical to TRBD2. J was trimmed by 5 bases and V by 3 bases; bases with no gene match: 11. Germline CDR1 and CDR2: SGHRS and YFSETQ. The CDR3 totals 17 residues. In nucleotides, the CDR3 is TGCGCCAGCAGCTATGGTACGAGCGGGGGGGACAACAATGAGCAGTTCTTC. Encoded protein: CASSYGTSGGDNNEQFF.

This rearrangement joins TRBV7-2 to TRBJ1-1; TRBD1 agrees at 7 bases. Losses at the gene ends were 3 bases for V and 7 bases for J; bases not matched to a gene: 23. Germline CDR1 SGHTA, CDR2 FQGNSA. The CDR3 spans 19 residues. This chain's CDR3 is CASSFFFGFTGALQGEAFF. The CDR3 bases are TGTGCCAGCAGCTTCTTTTTCGGCTTCACAGGGGCCCTTCAAGGTGAAGCTTTCTTT.

The chain links TRBV2 to TRBJ1-2, with 12 bases fitting TRBD1. CDR3 size: 16 residues. V was clipped by 1 base and J by 8 bases; unmatched bases: 8. Germline V gene lookup returns CDR1 SNHLY and CDR2 FYNNEI. The CDR3 nucleotides read TGTGCCAGCAGTGAAGTTGGGGACAGGGGGCTAAGAGGCTACACCTTC. It encodes CASSEVGDRGLRGYTF.

This rearrangement joins TRBV5-6 to TRBJ2-7; 7 positions match TRBD2. The CDR3 is 19 amino acids. CDR1 is SGHDT and CDR2 is YYEEEE in the germline V gene. The V segment lost 4 bases and the J segment 6 bases; nucleotides outside the gene matches: 25. The CDR3 loop reads CASSGKGWPGLKMIGEQYF. CDR3 sequence (DNA): TGTGCCAGCAGCGGGAAGGGCTGGCCGGGACTAAAAATGATTGGCGAGCAGTACTTC. Complete variable domain (other parts from reference TRBV5-6 and TRBJ2-7): DAGVTQSPTHLIKTRGQQVTLRCSPKSGHDTVSWYQQALGQGPQFIFQYYEEEERQRGNFPDRFSGHQFPNYSSELNVNALLLGDSALYLCASSGKGWPGLKMIGEQYFGPGTRLTVT.